The clone carrying this T cell receptor (beta chain) has just one count. The antigen is not known. The data were produced by immunoSEQ multiplex PCR, yet TCRdb's version contains in-frame clones alone and is incomplete. Seen here are some 500,000 clones, roughly 87% observed once, and the top ten hold just over 2.5%. Treatment denoted: roughly 19 received Ad26.COV2.S at low or high dose, single or two shots; several received placebo; per-sample allocation not given. Collection of samples fell on day 63 after the first vaccine or placebo injection. The data were taken from a study of Ad26.COV2.S vaccination and SARS-CoV-2 variants. Study-wide results and caveats: A substantial breadth of spike-specific CD8+ and CD4+ T cell responses after vaccination has been reported.

V lost 0 bases and J lost 2, with 2 bases in between. CDR1 is SGHDT, CDR2 YYEEEE, per germline. CDR3 size: 13 residues. The chain combines TRBV5-6 with TRBJ1-4; D is unclear. The sequencing used peripheral blood, collected in a trial of Ad26.COV2.S vaccine versus placebo. The sequence was collected from a person between 18 and 59 years old who received the Ad26.COV2.S COVID-19 vaccine or a placebo. The chain's CDR3 is CASSLVTNEKLFF. CDR3 DNA sequence: TGTGCCAGCAGCTTGGTCACTAATGAAAAACTGTTTTTT.